The rows below give T cell receptor beta chains drawn from one sample of a study of shared clonotypes between healthy human individuals. Produced via immunoSEQ multiplex PCR; TCRdb's table is partial and in-frame only. Of 300,000 or so clones in the sample, 74% were seen once. Sequenced: memory CD4+ T cells sorted from blood. The receptors were sampled from a man younger than 45 in good health. CDR3s include the opening cysteine and the closing phenylalanine or tryptophan. Fields, in order: J gene, clone size, V gene, D gene, CDR3 protein, CDR3 DNA. A D gene is named only where the DNA matches it firmly. A clone size is listed for some rows: how often the clone was seen (once, few, many), or a class if it is expanded.

j_gene: TRBJ1-2; abundance: .; v_gene: TRBV11-2; d_gene: TRBD1; CDR3aa: CASSQGQRYGYTF; CDR3nt: TGTGCCAGCAGCCAGGGACAGCGCTATGGCTACACCTTC
j_gene: TRBJ2-2; abundance: .; v_gene: TRBV29-1; d_gene: .; CDR3aa: CSVSTGTNTGELFF; CDR3nt: TGCAGCGTCTCAACGGGGACGAACACCGGGGAGCTGTTTTTT
j_gene: TRBJ2-2; abundance: few; v_gene: TRBV9; d_gene: TRBD2; CDR3aa: CASSVVTSGGTGELFF; CDR3nt: TGTGCCAGCAGCGTAGTAACTAGCGGGGGTACCGGGGAGCTGTTTTTT
j_gene: TRBJ1-2; abundance: .; v_gene: TRBV30; d_gene: .; CDR3aa: CAWTRDGKTYGYTF; CDR3nt: TGTGCCTGGACCCGGGACGGGAAAACCTATGGCTACACCTTC
j_gene: TRBJ1-2; abundance: .; v_gene: TRBV15; d_gene: TRBD1; CDR3aa: CATSPPQGAHGYTF; CDR3nt: TGTGCCACCAGCCCGCCACAGGGGGCGCATGGCTACACCTTC
j_gene: TRBJ1-2; abundance: .; v_gene: TRBV28; d_gene: .; CDR3aa: CASITDGYGYTF; CDR3nt: TGTGCCAGCATTACGGACGGCTATGGCTACACCTTC
j_gene: TRBJ2-3; abundance: .; v_gene: TRBV5-8; d_gene: .; CDR3aa: CASSLALAKGADTQYF; CDR3nt: TGTGCCAGCAGCTTGGCCCTAGCGAAGGGGGCAGATACGCAGTATTTT
j_gene: TRBJ2-2; abundance: few; v_gene: TRBV19; d_gene: .; CDR3aa: CASSLGPMTGELFF; CDR3nt: TGTGCCAGTAGTCTGGGGCCAATGACCGGGGAGCTGTTTTTT
j_gene: TRBJ2-2; abundance: .; v_gene: TRBV7-2; d_gene: .; CDR3aa: CASAGGPAGLFF; CDR3nt: TGTGCCAGCGCCGGTGGGCCCGCGGGGCTGTTTTTT
j_gene: TRBJ2-6; abundance: few; v_gene: TRBV28; d_gene: .; CDR3aa: CASSITRSSGANVLTF; CDR3nt: TGTGCCAGCAGTATCACCCGGAGCTCTGGGGCCAACGTCCTGACTTTC
j_gene: TRBJ2-5; abundance: few; v_gene: TRBV6-6; d_gene: TRBD2; CDR3aa: CASSYLGLEGTQYF; CDR3nt: TGTGCCAGCAGTTACTTGGGACTAGAGGGGACCCAGTACTTC
j_gene: TRBJ2-3; abundance: .; v_gene: TRBV27; d_gene: TRBD2; CDR3aa: CASSLSTSGGTDTQYF; CDR3nt: TGTGCCAGCAGTTTATCGACTAGCGGAGGCACAGATACGCAGTATTTT
j_gene: TRBJ1-1; abundance: .; v_gene: TRBV18; d_gene: .; CDR3aa: CASSPGSSSGNTEAFF; CDR3nt: TGTGCCAGCTCACCGGGATCTTCGTCGGGGAACACTGAAGCTTTCTTT
j_gene: TRBJ2-3; abundance: once; v_gene: TRBV2; d_gene: .; CDR3aa: CASSVEWGDTQYF; CDR3nt: TGTGCCAGCAGTGTGGAGTGGGGAGATACGCAGTATTTT
j_gene: TRBJ2-7; abundance: once; v_gene: TRBV18; d_gene: .; CDR3aa: CASSPGTGAYEQYF; CDR3nt: TGTGCCAGCTCACCAGGGACGGGGGCCTACGAGCAGTACTTC
j_gene: TRBJ2-5; abundance: .; v_gene: TRBV5-6; d_gene: .; CDR3aa: CASSFREGGETQYF; CDR3nt: TGTGCCAGCAGCTTCCGTGAAGGGGGAGAGACCCAGTACTTC
j_gene: TRBJ1-3; abundance: .; v_gene: TRBV5-5; d_gene: .; CDR3aa: CASSPPTVSGNTIYF; CDR3nt: TGTGCCAGCAGCCCCCCGACAGTCTCTGGAAACACCATATATTTT
j_gene: TRBJ2-1; abundance: .; v_gene: TRBV5-1; d_gene: TRBD2; CDR3aa: CASSEPGLAGRNEQFF; CDR3nt: TGCGCCAGCAGCGAGCCGGGACTAGCGGGACGCAATGAGCAGTTCTTC
j_gene: TRBJ1-1; abundance: .; v_gene: TRBV4-1; d_gene: .; CDR3aa: CASSQDRGAEAFF; CDR3nt: TGCGCCAGCAGCCAAGACAGAGGCGCTGAAGCTTTCTTT
j_gene: TRBJ2-3; abundance: .; v_gene: TRBV2; d_gene: .; CDR3aa: CASSESREWGTDTQYF; CDR3nt: TGTGCCAGCAGTGAAAGTAGGGAGTGGGGCACAGATACGCAGTATTTT
j_gene: TRBJ1-4; abundance: .; v_gene: TRBV6-5; d_gene: .; CDR3aa: CASTSEINEKLFF; CDR3nt: TGTGCCAGCACCAGTGAGATTAATGAAAAACTGTTTTTT
j_gene: TRBJ2-7; abundance: .; v_gene: TRBV27; d_gene: TRBD2; CDR3aa: CASNLEDLAGVVYEQYF; CDR3nt: TGTGCCAGCAACCTAGAGGACTTAGCGGGAGTAGTCTACGAGCAGTACTTC
j_gene: TRBJ1-3; abundance: few; v_gene: TRBV5-1; d_gene: .; CDR3aa: CASSLDQELRGNTIYF; CDR3nt: TGCGCCAGCAGCTTGGATCAGGAACTAAGGGGAAACACCATATATTTT
j_gene: TRBJ2-3; abundance: .; v_gene: TRBV6-5; d_gene: TRBD2; CDR3aa: CASSYVAGVTDTQYF; CDR3nt: TGTGCCAGCAGTTACGTAGCGGGGGTCACAGATACGCAGTATTTT
j_gene: TRBJ2-5; abundance: .; v_gene: TRBV7-2; d_gene: TRBD2; CDR3aa: CASTLTPIAGAQETQYF; CDR3nt: TGTGCCAGCACCTTAACGCCGATAGCGGGAGCGCAAGAGACCCAGTACTTC
j_gene: TRBJ2-7; abundance: .; v_gene: TRBV5-1; d_gene: .; CDR3aa: CASSSQGNDDEQYF; CDR3nt: TGCGCCAGCTCTTCTCAGGGAAATGACGACGAGCAGTACTTC
j_gene: TRBJ1-1; abundance: .; v_gene: TRBV30; d_gene: .; CDR3aa: CAWSPRGAEAFF; CDR3nt: TGTGCCTGGAGTCCGAGAGGCGCTGAAGCTTTCTTT
j_gene: TRBJ1-5; abundance: few; v_gene: TRBV6-8; d_gene: .; CDR3aa: CANPGSLGSNQPQHF; CDR3nt: TGTGCCAATCCGGGGTCCCTCGGGAGCAATCAGCCCCAGCATTTT
j_gene: TRBJ1-4; abundance: .; v_gene: TRBV29-1; d_gene: .; CDR3aa: CSVGQRGGSNEKLFF; CDR3nt: TGCAGCGTTGGACAGCGAGGAGGATCTAATGAAAAACTGTTTTTT
j_gene: TRBJ1-2; abundance: once; v_gene: TRBV6-5; d_gene: .; CDR3aa: CASSYRGEGGYTF; CDR3nt: TGTGCCAGCAGTTACAGGGGCGAAGGAGGCTACACCTTC
j_gene: TRBJ1-4; abundance: .; v_gene: TRBV5-6; d_gene: .; CDR3aa: CASSLPPGTSEKLFF; CDR3nt: TGTGCCAGCAGCTTGCCCCCCGGGACATCTGAAAAACTGTTTTTT
j_gene: TRBJ2-7; abundance: .; v_gene: TRBV18; d_gene: TRBD1; CDR3aa: CASSPGTGAYEQYF; CDR3nt: TGTGCCAGCTCACCCGGGACAGGGGCCTACGAGCAGTACTTC
j_gene: TRBJ2-7; abundance: .; v_gene: TRBV19; d_gene: TRBD2; CDR3aa: CASTPSGRGNEQYF; CDR3nt: TGTGCCAGTACCCCCAGCGGGAGAGGAAACGAGCAGTACTTC
j_gene: TRBJ1-4; abundance: once; v_gene: TRBV4-3; d_gene: .; CDR3aa: CASSQGAGGSEKLFF; CDR3nt: TGCGCCAGCAGCCAAGGGGCGGGGGGCAGTGAAAAACTGTTTTTT
j_gene: TRBJ1-5; abundance: few; v_gene: TRBV7-2; d_gene: .; CDR3aa: CASSTKVDSNQPQHF; CDR3nt: TGTGCCAGCAGCACCAAAGTGGATAGCAATCAGCCCCAGCATTTT
j_gene: TRBJ1-5; abundance: .; v_gene: TRBV7-9; d_gene: .; CDR3aa: CASTEPPHSEEGGSQPQHF; CDR3nt: TGTGCCAGCACCGAACCCCCCCACTCAGAAGAGGGGGGCTCTCAGCCCCAGCATTTT
j_gene: TRBJ2-5; abundance: .; v_gene: TRBV5-1; d_gene: .; CDR3aa: CASSLPDSPTQYF; CDR3nt: TGCGCCAGCAGCTTGCCAGACTCCCCGACCCAGTACTTC
j_gene: TRBJ2-1; abundance: .; v_gene: TRBV18; d_gene: .; CDR3aa: CASSLVGVLNEQFF; CDR3nt: TGTGCCAGCTCACTCGTCGGGGTTCTGAATGAGCAGTTCTTC
j_gene: TRBJ2-3; abundance: once; v_gene: TRBV15; d_gene: .; CDR3aa: CATSRATSITDTQYF; CDR3nt: TGTGCCACCAGCAGAGCTACTAGTATCACAGATACGCAGTATTTT
j_gene: TRBJ2-1; abundance: .; v_gene: TRBV10-2; d_gene: TRBD2; CDR3aa: CASSDHAGLAGFTSYNEQFF; CDR3nt: TGCGCCAGCAGTGACCATGCGGGACTAGCGGGTTTCACGTCCTACAATGAGCAGTTCTTC
j_gene: TRBJ2-2; abundance: .; v_gene: TRBV12-5; d_gene: TRBD2; CDR3aa: CASGFRGLAGVFRGPGELFF; CDR3nt: TGTGCTAGTGGTTTCCGGGGACTAGCGGGAGTCTTTAGGGGCCCCGGGGAGCTGTTTTTT
j_gene: TRBJ2-1; abundance: .; v_gene: TRBV7-2; d_gene: TRBD2; CDR3aa: CASSGGLVSEQFF; CDR3nt: TGTGCCAGCAGCGGGGGACTAGTATCTGAGCAGTTCTTC
j_gene: TRBJ2-7; abundance: .; v_gene: TRBV20-1; d_gene: .; CDR3aa: CRAQGNEQYF; CDR3nt: TGCAGGGCGCAGGGAAACGAGCAGTACTTC
j_gene: TRBJ2-3; abundance: once; v_gene: TRBV11-2; d_gene: .; CDR3aa: CASRLSLLPGLSTDTQYF; CDR3nt: TGTGCCAGCAGGCTTTCTCTCCTACCGGGACTTAGCACAGATACGCAGTATTTT
j_gene: TRBJ1-2; abundance: once; v_gene: TRBV4-1; d_gene: .; CDR3aa: CASSPGQSYDYGYTF; CDR3nt: TGCGCCAGCAGCCCAGGACAGTCCTACGACTATGGCTACACCTTC
j_gene: TRBJ1-5; abundance: once; v_gene: TRBV30; d_gene: .; CDR3aa: CAWGSGQPQHF; CDR3nt: TGTGCCTGGGGGTCGGGACAGCCCCAGCATTTT